The entry that follows covers one T cell receptor beta chain sequence. Trimming took off 4 bases at V and 7 bases at J, with 11 bases between the two ends. CDR1 SGHRS and CDR2 YFSETQ come from the germline V gene. This CDR3 is 12 amino acids long. This sample was included in a study of blood T cell repertoires in COVID-19. Overall study context: Acute and convalescent COVID-19 specimens originated in the United States, Italy and Spain. Sample material is recorded as cDNA or gDNA derived from T cells, B-cell-depleted T cells, or PBMCs.

Per the authors' pipeline: Reference gene primers were amplified, and this amplification served to estimate nucleated cell counts. The table came from immunoSEQ multiplex PCR; TCRdb's copy has only in-frame clones and leaves some out. The V and J calls and clone size come from that table; D and trimming were worked out from the DNA. Of approximately 27,000 clones listed, around 86% are singletons. The V gene is TRBV5-1, the J gene TRBJ1-2, with D unclear. The source of this sequence is a man in his 70s with acute or convalescent COVID-19. Sequencing was carried out using peripheral blood. CDR3 DNA: TGCGCCAGCAGCCCCGAGGGTGGTGGCTACACCTTC. It encodes CASSPEGGGYTF. Together with reference TRBV5-1 and TRBJ1-2, the CDR3 gives the full variable domain: KAGVTQTPRYLIKTRGQQVTLSCSPISGHRSVSWYQQTPGQGLQFLFEYFSETQRNKGNFPGRFSGRQFSNSRSEMNVSTLELGDSALYLCASSPEGGGYTFGSGTRLTVV.